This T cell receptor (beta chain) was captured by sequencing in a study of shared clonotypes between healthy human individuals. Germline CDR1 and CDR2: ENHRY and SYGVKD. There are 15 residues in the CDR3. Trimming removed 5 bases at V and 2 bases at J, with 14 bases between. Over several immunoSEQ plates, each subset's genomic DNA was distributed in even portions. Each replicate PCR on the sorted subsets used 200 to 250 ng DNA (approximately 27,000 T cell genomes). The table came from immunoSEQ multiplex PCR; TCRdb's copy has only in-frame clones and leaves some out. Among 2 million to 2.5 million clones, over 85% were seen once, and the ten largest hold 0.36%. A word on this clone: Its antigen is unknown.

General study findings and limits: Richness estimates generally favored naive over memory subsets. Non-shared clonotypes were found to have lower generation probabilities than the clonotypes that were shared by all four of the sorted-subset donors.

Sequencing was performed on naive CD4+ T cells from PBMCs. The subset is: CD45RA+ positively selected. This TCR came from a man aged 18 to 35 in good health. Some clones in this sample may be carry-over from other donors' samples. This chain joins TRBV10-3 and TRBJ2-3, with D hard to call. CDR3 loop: CAISTGVAITDTQYF. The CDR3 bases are TGTGCCATCAGTACTGGGGTGGCTATCACAGATACGCAGTATTTT.